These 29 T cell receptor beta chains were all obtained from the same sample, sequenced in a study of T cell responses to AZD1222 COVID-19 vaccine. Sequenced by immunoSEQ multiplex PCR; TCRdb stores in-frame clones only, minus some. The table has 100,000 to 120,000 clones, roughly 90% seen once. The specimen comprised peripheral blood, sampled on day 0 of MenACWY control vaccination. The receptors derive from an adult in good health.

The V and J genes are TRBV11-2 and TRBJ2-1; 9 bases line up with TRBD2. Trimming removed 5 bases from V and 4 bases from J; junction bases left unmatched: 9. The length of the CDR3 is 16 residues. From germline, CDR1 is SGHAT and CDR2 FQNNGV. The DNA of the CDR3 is TGTGCCAGCAGCGGAGAGGCGGGGGGGCCTTACAATGAGCAGTTCTTC. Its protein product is CASSGEAGGPYNEQFF.

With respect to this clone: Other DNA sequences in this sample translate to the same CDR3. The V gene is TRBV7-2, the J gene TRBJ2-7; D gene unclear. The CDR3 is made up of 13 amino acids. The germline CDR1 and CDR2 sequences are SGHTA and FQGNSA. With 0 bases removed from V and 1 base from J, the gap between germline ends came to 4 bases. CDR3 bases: TGTGCCAGCAGCTTAGCTAGATCCTACGAGCAGTACTTC. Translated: CASSLARSYEQYF.

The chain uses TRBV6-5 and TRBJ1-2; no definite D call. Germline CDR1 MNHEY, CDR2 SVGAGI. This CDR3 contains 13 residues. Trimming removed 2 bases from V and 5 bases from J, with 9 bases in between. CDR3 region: CASSYTTGYGYTF. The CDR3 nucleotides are TGTGCCAGCAGTTACACGACGGGGTATGGCTACACCTTC.

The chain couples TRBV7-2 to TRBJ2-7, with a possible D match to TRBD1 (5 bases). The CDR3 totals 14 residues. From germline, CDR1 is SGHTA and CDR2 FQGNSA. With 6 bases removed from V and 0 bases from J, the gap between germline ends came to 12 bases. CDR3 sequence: CASSPDRVSYEQYF. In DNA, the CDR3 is TGTGCCAGCAGTCCCGACAGAGTCTCCTACGAGCAGTACTTC. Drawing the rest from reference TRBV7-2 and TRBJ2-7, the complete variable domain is GAGVSQSPSNKVTEKGKDVELRCDPISGHTALYWYRQSLGQGLEFLIYFQGNSAPDKSGLPSDRFSAERTGGSVSTLTIQRTQQEDSAVYLCASSPDRVSYEQYFGPGTRLTVT.

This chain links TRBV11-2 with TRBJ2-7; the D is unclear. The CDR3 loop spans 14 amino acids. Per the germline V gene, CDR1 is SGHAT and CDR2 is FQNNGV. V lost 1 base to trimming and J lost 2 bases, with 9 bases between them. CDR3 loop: CASSLAGEAYEQYF. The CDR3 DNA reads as TGTGCCAGCAGCTTAGCAGGTGAAGCCTACGAGCAGTACTTC.

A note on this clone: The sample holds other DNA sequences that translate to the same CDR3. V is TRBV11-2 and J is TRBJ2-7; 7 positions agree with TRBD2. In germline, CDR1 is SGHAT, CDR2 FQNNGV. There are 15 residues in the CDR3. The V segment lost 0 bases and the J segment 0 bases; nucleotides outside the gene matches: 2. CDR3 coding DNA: TGTGCCAGCAGCTTAGAGGGGAGGGGCTCCTACGAGCAGTACTTC. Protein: CASSLEGRGSYEQYF.

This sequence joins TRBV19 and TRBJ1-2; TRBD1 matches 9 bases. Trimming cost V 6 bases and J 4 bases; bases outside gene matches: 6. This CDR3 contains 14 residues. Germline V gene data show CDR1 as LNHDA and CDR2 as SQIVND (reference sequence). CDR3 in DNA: TGTGCCAGTAGACAGGGACAGGGAGGCTATGGCTACACCTTC. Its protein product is CASRQGQGGYGYTF.

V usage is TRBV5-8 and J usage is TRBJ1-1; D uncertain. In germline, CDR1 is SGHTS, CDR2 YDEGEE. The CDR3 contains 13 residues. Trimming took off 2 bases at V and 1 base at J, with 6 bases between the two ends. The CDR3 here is CASSFGGNTEAFF. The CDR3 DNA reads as TGTGCCAGCAGCTTTGGAGGGAACACTGAAGCTTTCTTT.

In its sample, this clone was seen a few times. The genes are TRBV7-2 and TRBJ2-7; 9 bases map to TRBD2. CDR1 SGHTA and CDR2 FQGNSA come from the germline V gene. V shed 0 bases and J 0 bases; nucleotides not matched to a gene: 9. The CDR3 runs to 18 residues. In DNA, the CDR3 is TGTGCCAGCAGCTTAGCGCTAACTGTAGCGGGGGCCTCCTACGAGCAGTACTTC. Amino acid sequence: CASSLALTVAGASYEQYF. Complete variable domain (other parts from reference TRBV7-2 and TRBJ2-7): GAGVSQSPSNKVTEKGKDVELRCDPISGHTALYWYRQSLGQGLEFLIYFQGNSAPDKSGLPSDRFSAERTGGSVSTLTIQRTQQEDSAVYLCASSLALTVAGASYEQYFGPGTRLTVT.

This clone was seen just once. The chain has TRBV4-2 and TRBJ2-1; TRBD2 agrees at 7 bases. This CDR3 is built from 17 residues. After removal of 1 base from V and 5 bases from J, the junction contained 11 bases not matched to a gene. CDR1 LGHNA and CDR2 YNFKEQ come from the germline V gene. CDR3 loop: CASSQVDPGLSHNEQFF. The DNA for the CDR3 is TGTGCCAGCAGCCAAGTGGATCCGGGACTATCCCACAATGAGCAGTTCTTC.

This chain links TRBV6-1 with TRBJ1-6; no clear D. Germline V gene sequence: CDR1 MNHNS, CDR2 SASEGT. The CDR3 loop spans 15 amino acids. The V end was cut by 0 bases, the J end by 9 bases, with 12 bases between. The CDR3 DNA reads TGTGCCAGCAGTGAAGCAAGAGGGCTCGGTTCACCCCTCCACTTT. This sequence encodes CASSEARGLGSPLHF.

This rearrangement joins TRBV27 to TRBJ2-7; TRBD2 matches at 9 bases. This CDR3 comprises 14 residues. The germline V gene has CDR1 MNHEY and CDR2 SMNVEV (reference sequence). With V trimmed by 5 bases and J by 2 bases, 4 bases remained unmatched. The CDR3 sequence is CASSQTSGAYEQYF. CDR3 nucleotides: TGTGCCAGCAGTCAGACTAGCGGCGCCTACGAGCAGTACTTC.

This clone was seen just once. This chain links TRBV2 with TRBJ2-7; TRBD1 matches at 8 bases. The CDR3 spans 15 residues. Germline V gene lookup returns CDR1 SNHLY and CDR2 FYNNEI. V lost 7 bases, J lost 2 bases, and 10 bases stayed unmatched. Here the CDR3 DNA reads TGTGCCAGCACCAGGTCGGGACAGGCACCCTACGAGCAGTACTTC. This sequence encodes CASTRSGQAPYEQYF.

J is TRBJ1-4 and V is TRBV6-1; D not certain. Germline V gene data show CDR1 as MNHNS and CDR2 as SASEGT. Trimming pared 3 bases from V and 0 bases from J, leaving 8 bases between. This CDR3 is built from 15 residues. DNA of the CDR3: TGTGCCAGCAGTGACCGACGGCCAACTAATGAAAAACTGTTTTTT. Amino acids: CASSDRRPTNEKLFF.

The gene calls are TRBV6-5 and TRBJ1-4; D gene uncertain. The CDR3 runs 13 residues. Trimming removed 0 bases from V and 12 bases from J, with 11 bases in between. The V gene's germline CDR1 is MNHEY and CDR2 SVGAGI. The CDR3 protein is CASSYSAFGELFF. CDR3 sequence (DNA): TGTGCCAGCAGTTACTCCGCTTTTGGGGAACTGTTTTTT.

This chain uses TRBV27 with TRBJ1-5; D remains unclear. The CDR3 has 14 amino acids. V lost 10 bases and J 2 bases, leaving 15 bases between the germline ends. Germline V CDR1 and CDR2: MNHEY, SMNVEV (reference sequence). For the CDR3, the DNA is TGTGCCACCTCCCACCAGGCGGGCAATCAGCCCCAGCATTTT. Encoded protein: CATSHQAGNQPQHF.

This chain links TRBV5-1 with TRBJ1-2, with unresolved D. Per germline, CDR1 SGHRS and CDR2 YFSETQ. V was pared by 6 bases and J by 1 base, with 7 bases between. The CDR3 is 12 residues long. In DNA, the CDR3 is TGCGCCAGCAATGGCGATAACTATGGCTACACCTTC. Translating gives CASNGDNYGYTF. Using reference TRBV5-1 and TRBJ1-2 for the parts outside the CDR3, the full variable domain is KAGVTQTPRYLIKTRGQQVTLSCSPISGHRSVSWYQQTPGQGLQFLFEYFSETQRNKGNFPGRFSGRQFSNSRSEMNVSTLELGDSALYLCASNGDNYGYTFGSGTRLTVV.

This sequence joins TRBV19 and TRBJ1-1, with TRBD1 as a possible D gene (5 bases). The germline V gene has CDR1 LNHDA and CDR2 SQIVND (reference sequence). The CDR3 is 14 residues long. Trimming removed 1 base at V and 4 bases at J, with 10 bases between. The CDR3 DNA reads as TGTGCCAGTAGTATAGGGACAATAGGCACTGAAGCTTTCTTT. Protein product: CASSIGTIGTEAFF.

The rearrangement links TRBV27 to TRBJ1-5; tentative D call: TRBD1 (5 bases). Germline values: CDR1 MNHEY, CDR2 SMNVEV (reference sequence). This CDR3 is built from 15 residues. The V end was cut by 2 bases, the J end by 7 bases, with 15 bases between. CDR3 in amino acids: CASSLGAGTIQPQHF. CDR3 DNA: TGTGCCAGCAGTTTAGGCGCAGGGACGATCCAGCCCCAGCATTTT.

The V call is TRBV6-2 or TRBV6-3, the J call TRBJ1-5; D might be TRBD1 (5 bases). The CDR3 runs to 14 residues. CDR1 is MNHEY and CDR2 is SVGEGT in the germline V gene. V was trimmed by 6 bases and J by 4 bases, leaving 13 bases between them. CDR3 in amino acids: CASRPKGTNQPQHF. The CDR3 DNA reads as TGTGCCAGCAGGCCTAAGGGGACGAATCAGCCCCAGCATTTT.

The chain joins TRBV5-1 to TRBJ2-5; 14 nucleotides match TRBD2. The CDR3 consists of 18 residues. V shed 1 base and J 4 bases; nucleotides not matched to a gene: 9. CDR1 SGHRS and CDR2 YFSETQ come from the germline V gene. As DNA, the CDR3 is TGCGCCAGCAGCTTGTTGGGACTAGCGGGGGCCGAGGGAGAGACCCAGTACTTC. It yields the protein CASSLLGLAGAEGETQYF.

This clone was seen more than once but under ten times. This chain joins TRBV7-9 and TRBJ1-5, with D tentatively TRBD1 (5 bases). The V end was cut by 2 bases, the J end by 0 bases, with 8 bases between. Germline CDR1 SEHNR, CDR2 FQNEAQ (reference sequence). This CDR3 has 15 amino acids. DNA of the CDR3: TGTGCCAGCAGCTTAAGAGGGGATAGCAATCAGCCCCAGCATTTT. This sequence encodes CASSLRGDSNQPQHF.

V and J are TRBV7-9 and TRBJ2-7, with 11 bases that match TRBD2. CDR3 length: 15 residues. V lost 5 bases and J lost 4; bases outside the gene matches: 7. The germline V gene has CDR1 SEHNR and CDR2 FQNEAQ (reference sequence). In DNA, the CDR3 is TGTGCCAGCAGCATAATAGCGGGGGGGTTTTACGAGCAGTACTTC. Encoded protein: CASSIIAGGFYEQYF. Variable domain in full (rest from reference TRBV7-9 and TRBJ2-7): DTGVSQNPRHKITKRGQNVTFRCDPISEHNRLYWYRQTLGQGPEFLTYFQNEAQLEKSRLLSDRFSAERPKGSFSTLEIQRTEQGDSAMYLCASSIIAGGFYEQYFGPGTRLTVT.

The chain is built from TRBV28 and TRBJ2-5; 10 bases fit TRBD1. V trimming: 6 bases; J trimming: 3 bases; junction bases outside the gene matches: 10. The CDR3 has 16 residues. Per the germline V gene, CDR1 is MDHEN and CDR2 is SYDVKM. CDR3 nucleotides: TGTGCCAGCAGCCACCAACCAGGGACAGGGGAAGAGACCCAGTACTTC. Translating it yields CASSHQPGTGEETQYF.

CDR3 nucleotides: TGTGCCAGCAGCTTTCGTAGATCGGACACCGGGGAGCTGTTTTTT. Its translation is CASSFRRSDTGELFF. The chain carries TRBV7-8 and TRBJ2-2; D unresolved. Germline V gives CDR1 SGHVS, CDR2 FQNEAQ. The V gene lost 3 bases and the J gene lost 3 bases, with 11 bases spanning the gap. The CDR3 extends over 15 amino acids.

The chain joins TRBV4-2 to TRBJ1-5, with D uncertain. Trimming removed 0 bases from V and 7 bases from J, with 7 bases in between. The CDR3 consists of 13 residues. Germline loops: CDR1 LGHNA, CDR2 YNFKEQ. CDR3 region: CASSQDRPQPQHF. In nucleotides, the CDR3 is TGTGCCAGCAGCCAAGATCGGCCACAGCCCCAGCATTTT.

The DNA of the CDR3 is TGTGCCAGCACTCGGGGAGATCAGCCCCAGCATTTT. This encodes CASTRGDQPQHF. V and J are TRBV19 and TRBJ1-5; D remains unclear. This CDR3 is 12 amino acids long. The V end lost 9 bases, the J end lost 5 bases, and 11 bases lay between the germline ends. Germline CDR1 reads LNHDA; CDR2 reads SQIVND (reference sequence).

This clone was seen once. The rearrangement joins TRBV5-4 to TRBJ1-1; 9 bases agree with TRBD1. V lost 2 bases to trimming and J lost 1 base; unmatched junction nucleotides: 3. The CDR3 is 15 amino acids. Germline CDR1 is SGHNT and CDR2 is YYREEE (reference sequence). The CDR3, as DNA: TGTGCCAGCAGCTTCCCGACAGGGGGGAACACTGAAGCTTTCTTT. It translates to CASSFPTGGNTEAFF.

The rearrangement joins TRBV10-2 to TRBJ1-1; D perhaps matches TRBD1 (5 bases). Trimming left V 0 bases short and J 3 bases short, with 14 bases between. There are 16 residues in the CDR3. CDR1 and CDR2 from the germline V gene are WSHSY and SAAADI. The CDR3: CASSESSPGWDTEAFF. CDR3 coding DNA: TGCGCCAGCAGTGAGTCGTCGCCAGGGTGGGACACTGAAGCTTTCTTT.